The 30 T cell receptor beta chains below come from one sample, sequenced in a study of immune heterogeneity within non-small cell lung tumors. The authors amplified TCR beta CDR3 by multiplex PCR with 32 V and 13 J primers. TCRdb called the multiplex PCR reads again in MiXCR, with one record for every CDR3 protein. The sample lists around 15,000 distinct CDR3 sequences; roughly 30% were seen once. Each sample used 600 ng of genomic DNA from bulk tumor tissue. Far-apart biopsies, several per primary tumor, were taken during surgery. Curative surgical treatment was performed in patients who had newly diagnosed, untreated non-small cell lung cancer. Sequencing was performed on lung tumor tissue. The receptor source for this set is a man aged 35 to 55 with non-small cell lung cancer.

As regards this clonotype: Being one base from a much bigger clone, this may be a read error. The V gene is TRBV5-1, the J gene TRBJ2-1; possibly TRBD2 for D (6 bases). This CDR3 is built from 13 residues. Germline CDR1 is SGHRS and CDR2 is YFSETQ. For the CDR3, the DNA is TGCGCCAGCAGCGACGGGACTTACAATGAGCAGTTATTC. Encoded protein: CASSDGTYNEQLF. Drawing the rest from reference TRBV5-1 and TRBJ2-1, the complete variable domain is KAGVTQTPRYLIKTRGQQVTLSCSPISGHRSVSWYQQTPGQGLQFLFEYFSETQRNKGNFPGRFSGRQFSNSRSEMNVSTLELGDSALYLCASSDGTYNEQLFGPGTRLTVL.

As regards this clonotype: Mismatch with germline at one junction end may stem from a read error. This chain uses TRBV14 with TRBJ1-6; 8 bases map to TRBD1. Germline CDR1 is SGHDN and CDR2 is FVKESK. CDR3 length: 14 amino acids. This CDR3 is CGSSQDRGNSPLHF. As DNA, the CDR3 is TGTGGCAGCAGCCAAGACAGGGGTAATTCACCCCTCCACTTT.

This clonotype was picked up a small number of times. This chain links TRBV30 with TRBJ2-2; D is tentatively TRBD1 or TRBD2 (5 bases each). The CDR3 has 12 amino acids. V lost 1 base, J lost 5 bases, and 5 bases lay in between. The germline V gene encodes CDR1 GTSNPN and CDR2 SVGIG (reference sequence). In DNA form, the CDR3 reads TGTGCCTGGAGTGGGGGGACCGGGGAGCTGTTTTTT. As protein: CAWSGGTGELFF.

This clonotype came up many times. The gene calls are TRBV6-1 and TRBJ1-5, with a weak D call TRBD1 (6 bases). V was cut by 7 bases and J by 4 bases, with 11 bases left in between. The germline V gene encodes CDR1 MNHNS and CDR2 SASEGT. The CDR3 runs to 13 residues. The CDR3 spells CASKGTPNQPQHF. The CDR3 DNA reads TGTGCCAGCAAGGGGACACCTAATCAGCCCCAGCATTTT.

Ten or more counts support this clonotype. The V call is TRBV3-1, the J call TRBJ2-7; 9 bases map to TRBD1. Germline V gene sequence: CDR1 LGHDT, CDR2 YNNKEL (reference sequence). The V gene end was trimmed by 1 base and the J gene end by 5 bases; junction bases not matched to a gene: 3. This CDR3 comprises 14 residues. The CDR3 protein is CASSQVQGAHEQYF. CDR3 DNA sequence: TGTGCCAGCAGCCAAGTACAGGGGGCGCACGAGCAGTACTTC.

This clonotype was seen ten or more times. The chain carries TRBV6-1 and TRBJ1-5, with D possibly being TRBD1 (6 bases). Trimming took 6 bases from V and 0 from J, leaving 12 bases between them. The CDR3 sequence is 15 residues long. Germline V CDR1 and CDR2: MNHNS, SASEGT. The CDR3 region has the DNA TGTGCCAGCAGGACAGGTTATGATAGCAATCAGCCCCAGCATTTT. It codes for CASRTGYDSNQPQHF.

By proportion, this clonotype is medium-sized. The chain employs TRBV12-3 or TRBV12-4 and TRBJ2-7; 8 bases map to TRBD1. V shed 5 bases and J 6 bases; nucleotides not matched to a gene: 9. This CDR3 has 14 amino acids. The CDR3 coding sequence is TGTGCCAGCAGTGATCGACAGGGGTCGAGCGAGCAGTACTTC. Its translation: CASSDRQGSSEQYF.

Ten or more counts support this clonotype. V and J are TRBV6-6 and TRBJ1-4; D is undetermined. Germline V CDR1 and CDR2: MNHNY, SVGAGI (reference sequence). The CDR3 covers 15 residues. Trimming removed 2 bases from V and 0 bases from J, with 7 bases in between. The CDR3 DNA sequence: TGTGCCAGCAGTTACGGGCAGGCAACTAATGAAAAACTGTTTTTT. It encodes CASSYGQATNEKLFF.

The rearrangement uses TRBV12-3 or TRBV12-4 and TRBJ2-5; D perhaps matches TRBD1 (5 bases). The CDR3 sequence is 12 residues long. Trimming shortened V by 5 bases and J by 4 bases, and 8 bases separated the two germline ends. As DNA, the CDR3 is TGTGCCAGCAGTCGACAGACAGAGACCCAGTACTTC. This codes for CASSRQTETQYF.

Of note for this clonotype: A read error may be the cause here, since a much bigger clone is one base away. The V call is TRBV7-2, the J call TRBJ1-2, with D perhaps matching TRBD1 (6 bases). Germline loops: CDR1 SGHTA, CDR2 FQGNSA. The CDR3 contains 14 residues. CDR3 protein: CARSLDTGSYGYTF. The CDR3 region has the DNA TGTGCCAGAAGCTTAGATACAGGGAGCTATGGCTACACCTTC.

By its share, this clonotype is medium-sized (0.01 to 0.1%). V usage is TRBV11-2 and J usage is TRBJ1-1; TRBD1 is a possible D gene (6 bases). The V and J ends lost 4 bases and 11 bases respectively, with 14 bases between them. Germline V gene data show CDR1 as SGHAT and CDR2 as FQNNGV. The CDR3 sequence is 12 residues long. The CDR3 here is CASSSRQVYAFF. CDR3 DNA sequence: TGTGCCAGCAGCTCCCGACAGGTGTACGCTTTCTTT. Filled out from reference TRBV11-2 and TRBJ1-1, the complete variable domain reads EAGVAQSPRYKIIEKRQSVAFWCNPISGHATLYWYQQILGQGPKLLIQFQNNGVVDDSQLPKDRFSAERLKGVDSTLKIQPAKLEDSAVYLCASSSRQVYAFFGQGTRLTVV.

This clonotype was observed a handful of times. A much larger clone lies a single base off, so this may be a read error. V is TRBV28 and J is TRBJ2-7; D is possibly TRBD2 (5 bases). This CDR3 region has 12 residues. Trimming stripped 7 bases from V and 7 bases from J, with 14 bases between. CDR1 and CDR2 from the germline V gene are MDHEN and SYDVKM. CDR3 nucleotides: TGTGCCAGCAATTCCGACCGGACTGAGCAGTACTTC. Its translation is CASNSDRTEQYF.

Notes on this clonotype: With a much larger clone just one base away, this may be a read error. The chain links TRBV20-1 to TRBJ2-3, with D possibly matching TRBD2 (5 bases). Germline V lookup: CDR1 DFQATT, CDR2 SNEGSKA (reference sequence). The V gene lost 3 bases and the J gene lost 4 bases, with 14 bases spanning the gap. The CDR3 loop spans 14 amino acids. The CDR3 region has the DNA TGCAGTGCTAGTCCAGCGGCAATCCCAGATACGCAGTATTTT. It encodes CSASPAAIPDTQYF.

The chain links TRBV24-1 to TRBJ2-1; either TRBD1 or TRBD2 may fit D (5 bases each). Germline V lookup: CDR1 KGHDR, CDR2 SFDVKD. The CDR3 runs 16 residues. V lost 0 bases, J lost 1 base, and 9 bases lay in between. This CDR3 reads CATSDLAGTSYNEQFF. The CDR3 nucleotides are TGTGCCACCAGTGATTTGGCAGGGACGTCCTACAATGAGCAGTTCTTC.

Comments on this clonotype: This may stem from a read error, because a much larger clone lies one nucleotide away. V and J are TRBV24-1 and TRBJ2-1; 11 nucleotides match TRBD2. Germline assignment: CDR1 KGHDR and CDR2 SFDVKD. V lost 9 bases to trimming and J lost 5 bases; unmatched junction nucleotides: 8. This CDR3 is 15 amino acids long. The CDR3 loop reads CATGGETSGDNEQFF. The CDR3 nucleotides are TGTGCCACCGGTGGGGAGACTAGCGGGGACAATGAGCAGTTCTTC.

This clonotype ranks as medium-sized. V gene TRBV28 combines with J gene TRBJ2-7; D is ambiguous. The CDR3 is made up of 20 amino acids. CDR1 and CDR2 from the germline V gene are MDHEN and SYDVKM. V gave up 3 bases and J gave up 0 bases, with 27 bases separating them. In nucleotides, the CDR3 is TGTGCCAGCAGTTTTGATAGTTTAGTGGGTTCTCCGGGTAGCTCCTACGAGCAGTACTTC. This translates into CASSFDSLVGSPGSSYEQYF.

Within the sample, this clonotype is medium-sized (0.01 to 0.1%). The J gene is TRBJ2-7, the V gene TRBV10-2, with 8 bases aligning to TRBD2. The germline gives CDR1 WSHSY, CDR2 SAAADI. This CDR3 is built from 14 residues. V was pared by 6 bases and J by 4 bases, with 8 bases of the junction left unmatched. The CDR3 loop is CASSPGGGYYEQYF. CDR3 in DNA: TGCGCCAGCAGCCCCGGGGGGGGATATTACGAGCAGTACTTC.

Only a few counts were recorded for this clonotype. The CDR3 spells CASSHGTGLEEGNEQFF. CDR3 coding DNA: TGTGCCAGCAGCCACGGAACAGGACTAGAAGAGGGTAATGAGCAGTTCTTC. V is TRBV7-3 and J is TRBJ2-1; 7 positions match TRBD2. This CDR3 comprises 17 residues. CDR1 and CDR2 from the germline V gene are SGHTA and FQGTGA. V shed 5 bases, J shed 7 bases, and the junction held 17 bases outside the gene matches.

This clonotype has a handful of counts. Germline and junction disagree at one end, which may indicate a read error. The chain has TRBV7-8 and TRBJ1-6; D is undetermined. The CDR3 loop spans 13 amino acids. The germline V gene has CDR1 SGHVS and CDR2 FQNEAQ. The CDR3 loop reads CASSDPLPSPPHF. CDR3 bases: TGTGCCAGCAGCGACCCCCTCCCCTCACCCCCCCACTTT.

This clonotype appeared once. This may be a read error, as it is one base from a much larger clone. The genes are TRBV9 and TRBJ1-1, with D unresolved. The length of the CDR3 is 14 residues. Per the germline V gene, CDR1 is SGDLS and CDR2 is YYNGEE. With 3 bases removed from V and 5 bases from J, the gap between germline ends came to 14 bases. The CDR3 sequence: CASSDGPRRTEAFF. DNA for the CDR3: TGTGCCAGCAGCGACGGTCCCCGAAGGACTGAAGCTTTCTTT.

This clonotype is deemed medium-sized. The chain joins TRBV7-9 to TRBJ2-7, with a tentative D call TRBD1 (5 bases). The V end lost 5 bases, the J end lost 6 bases, and 11 bases lay between the germline ends. CDR1 is SEHNR and CDR2 is FQNEAQ in the germline V gene (reference sequence). This CDR3 contains 12 residues. The chain's CDR3 is CASSLSTGEQYF. The CDR3 bases are TGTGCCAGCAGCCTGTCAACAGGCGAGCAGTACTTC.

The chain couples TRBV7-9 to TRBJ1-6; D not certain. Germline V gives CDR1 SEHNR, CDR2 FQNEAQ (reference sequence). The V end lost 0 bases, the J end lost 9 bases, and 6 bases lay between the germline ends. This CDR3 is built from 13 residues. For the CDR3, the DNA is TGTGCCAGCAGCTTAGCGCGGCGTTCACCCCTCCACTTT. Translated, it gives CASSLARRSPLHF.

This clonotype is labeled as medium-sized. J is TRBJ2-7 and V is TRBV12-3 or TRBV12-4; possibly TRBD1 or TRBD2 for D (6 bases each). The CDR3 consists of 16 residues. Trimming stripped 3 bases from V and 2 bases from J, with 17 bases between. The DNA for the CDR3 is TGTGCCAGCAGTTTCTACGAATCGGAGGGGGCCTACGAGCAGTACTTC. This gives the protein CASSFYESEGAYEQYF.

This clonotype is classed as medium-sized. J is TRBJ2-7 and V is TRBV2; 7 bases agree with TRBD2. This CDR3 has 13 residues. Germline V gives CDR1 SNHLY, CDR2 FYNNEI. Trimming removed 8 bases from V and 6 bases from J; junction bases left unmatched: 10. CDR3 loop: CASGRAGAGEQYF. For the CDR3, the DNA is TGTGCCAGCGGTCGTGCGGGAGCTGGCGAGCAGTACTTC.

The rearrangement links TRBV13 to TRBJ1-3, with 7 bases fitting TRBD1. Germline V CDR1 and CDR2: PRHDT, FYEKMQ (reference sequence). The CDR3 covers 15 residues. Trimming cost V 5 bases and J 2 bases; bases outside gene matches: 6. The chain's CDR3 is CASSPQTGPGNTIYF. CDR3 bases: TGTGCCAGCAGCCCCCAGACAGGGCCTGGAAACACCATATATTTT.

Points on this clonotype: With a much larger clone just one base away, this may be a read error. The chain joins TRBV6-1 to TRBJ1-6, with 9 bases matching TRBD1. The CDR3 has 15 residues. The V gene end was trimmed by 1 base and the J gene end by 5 bases; junction bases not matched to a gene: 0. The germline V gene has CDR1 MNHNS and CDR2 SASEGT. The CDR3 spells CASSEDRGHNSPLHF. In DNA form, the CDR3 reads TGTGCCAGCAGTGAAGACAGGGGGCATAATTCACCCCTCCACTTT.

This clonotype has ten or more counts. The V and J genes are TRBV7-9 and TRBJ2-7, with 11 nucleotides matching TRBD2. Germline CDR1 SEHNR, CDR2 FQNEAQ (reference sequence). V shed 5 bases and J 0 bases; nucleotides not matched to a gene: 9. CDR3 size: 17 residues. The CDR3 bases are TGTGCCAGCAGCCCAGGACCGGGACTAGCGGACTCCTACGAGCAGTACTTC. Protein product: CASSPGPGLADSYEQYF.

On this clonotype itself: Possible read error: a much larger clone is one base away. The gene calls are TRBV10-3 and TRBJ2-3; 8 nucleotides agree with TRBD2. J gave up 5 bases and V 1 base, and 8 bases lay outside the gene matches. The CDR3 sequence is 16 residues long. From germline, CDR1 is ENHRY and CDR2 SYGVKD. This chain's CDR3 is CAISEYGGRTGDTQYF. DNA for the CDR3: TGTGCCATCAGTGAGTACGGCGGGAGGACGGGAGATACGCAGTATTTT.

This clonotype appeared many times. This CDR3 reads CASSQDRSSRQFF. The CDR3 nucleotides are TGTGCCAGCAGCCAAGATCGGTCCTCGCGGCAGTTCTTC. V is TRBV14 and J is TRBJ2-1; D uncertain. CDR3 size: 13 residues. Germline V gene lookup returns CDR1 SGHDN and CDR2 FVKESK. The germline V and J ends were trimmed by 0 bases and 12 bases, with 12 bases remaining between them.

The rearrangement links TRBV9 to TRBJ1-2; D is uncertain. The V end lost 7 bases, the J end lost 7 bases, and 14 bases lay between the germline ends. Germline V gene lookup returns CDR1 SGDLS and CDR2 YYNGEE. The CDR3 contains 12 residues. CDR3 sequence: CASQRLGCGYTF. CDR3 in DNA: TGTGCCAGCCAAAGACTGGGGTGTGGCTACACCTTC.